The rows below give T cell receptor beta chains drawn from one sample of a study of molecular identifiers for immune sequencing clone quantification. One entry per CDR3 protein results from TCRdb running MiXCR on the PCR reads. This sample has some 650,000 distinct CDR3 sequences, with nearly 20% found just once. Material: naive CD8+ T cells from blood, with Jurkat cell RNA spiked in. The receptors derive from a human donor in good health. Some libraries in this study had Jurkat cell RNA spiked in. CDR3s include the opening cysteine and the closing phenylalanine or tryptophan. A D gene is named only where the DNA matches it firmly. Not all rows give a size; the values are once, few, many and, for expanded clones, a class.

d_call j_call v_call clone_size cdr3_aa cdr3_nt
- TRBJ2-4 TRBV11-2 - CASSLGAGRNIQYF TGTGCCAGCAGCTTAGGGGCGGGGAGGAACATTCAGTACTTC
- TRBJ1-4 TRBV5-6 many CASSSDWEGEKLFF TGTGCCAGCAGCTCTGACTGGGAGGGTGAAAAACTGTTTTTT
- TRBJ2-1 TRBV11-3 - CASSRAKGLDPSYNEQFF TGTGCCAGCAGTCGCGCTAAGGGGTTAGACCCTTCCTACAATGAGCAGTTCTTC
TRBD1 TRBJ1-5 TRBV19 - CASSSGQGGIGNRPQHF TGTGCCAGTAGTAGCGGACAGGGGGGAATAGGCAATCGGCCCCAGCATTTT
- TRBJ2-3 TRBV27 - CASSLASTGTQYF TGTGCCAGCAGTTTAGCTTCCACAGGTACGCAGTATTTT
- TRBJ1-3 TRBV7-9 - CAGFGAGNTIYF TGTGCCGGCTTCGGGGCTGGAAACACCATATATTTT
- TRBJ2-1 TRBV11-2 - CASSRGVGGEQFF TGTGCCAGCAGCCGAGGGGTAGGGGGAGAGCAGTTCTTC
TRBD1 TRBJ1-6 TRBV6-2/TRBV6-3 few CASSYLAATGDSPLHF TGTGCCAGCAGTTACTTGGCCGCGACAGGGGATTCACCCCTCCACTTT
- TRBJ2-7 TRBV6-5 many CASSYGWGTEQYF TGTGCCAGCAGTTACGGCTGGGGTACCGAGCAGTACTTC
TRBD1 TRBJ2-7 TRBV20-1 many CSARDQIGQAAYEQYF TGCAGTGCTCGCGATCAGATAGGACAGGCCGCCTACGAGCAGTACTTC
- TRBJ2-3 TRBV6-6 many CASSSKETSLRGSDTQYF TGTGCCAGCAGTTCCAAAGAGACTAGTCTAAGAGGGTCAGATACGCAGTATTTT
- TRBJ2-1 TRBV29-1 many CSVELSDRPSYNEQFF TGCAGCGTTGAACTTTCCGACAGACCCAGTTACAATGAGCAGTTCTTC
- TRBJ2-2 TRBV18 many CASSPSQNTGELFF TGTGCCAGCTCACCATCCCAGAACACCGGGGAGCTGTTTTTT
- TRBJ1-5 TRBV6-2/TRBV6-3 few CASRSWGGNQPQHF TGTGCCAGCAGATCTTGGGGGGGGAATCAGCCCCAGCATTTT
TRBD1 TRBJ2-1 TRBV7-6 - CASSSTGGSYNEQFF TGTGCCAGCAGCTCAACAGGGGGCTCCTACAATGAGCAGTTCTTC
- TRBJ1-5 TRBV20-1 - CSAGPGSSNQPQHF TGCAGTGCTGGGCCGGGAAGTAGCAATCAGCCCCAGCATTTT
- TRBJ2-7 TRBV30 - CAWSHGSYEQYF TGTGCCTGGAGCCACGGGAGCTACGAGCAGTACTTC
- TRBJ2-2 TRBV19 - CASSIDPSTGELFF TGTGCCAGTAGTATAGATCCGAGCACCGGGGAGCTGTTTTTT
- TRBJ2-3 TRBV11-3 - CASSFGDTDTQYF TGTGCCAGCAGCTTTGGCGACACAGATACGCAGTATTTT
- TRBJ2-5 TRBV11-3 - CASSPGVGWQETQYF TGTGCCAGCAGCCCCGGGGTTGGGTGGCAAGAGACCCAGTACTTC
- TRBJ2-7 TRBV28 many CASSFSYSSYEQYF TGTGCCAGCAGTTTTAGCTATAGCTCCTACGAGCAGTACTTC
- TRBJ2-3 TRBV6-5 many CASSYSVLVLTDTQYF TGTGCCAGCAGTTACTCGGTTTTGGTGTTAACAGATACGCAGTATTTT
- TRBJ1-1 TRBV19 - CASSIEVSLNTEAFF TGTGCCAGTAGTATAGAAGTTTCTCTGAACACTGAAGCTTTCTTT
- TRBJ1-1 TRBV19 many CASTLSPNTEAFF TGTGCCAGTACTCTATCACCGAACACTGAAGCTTTCTTT
- TRBJ1-5 TRBV11-2 many CASSVGLDQPQHF TGTGCCAGCAGCGTTGGACTAGATCAGCCCCAGCATTTT
- TRBJ1-6 TRBV20-1 many CSARGESYNSPLHF TGCAGTGCTAGAGGAGAGTCCTATAATTCACCCCTCCACTTT
- TRBJ1-2 TRBV9 many CASSVGWGIDYGYTF TGTGCCAGCAGCGTAGGTTGGGGTATTGACTATGGCTACACCTTC
- TRBJ2-2 TRBV12-3/TRBV12-4 many CASSHPKGGTNTGELFF TGTGCCAGCAGTCACCCAAAGGGCGGTACGAACACCGGGGAGCTGTTTTTT
TRBD1 TRBJ2-6 TRBV7-9 many CASSPQGAVGANVLTF TGTGCCAGCAGCCCTCAGGGGGCTGTTGGGGCCAACGTCCTGACTTTC
- TRBJ2-1 TRBV27 few CASSLGWAQFF TGTGCCAGCAGTTTAGGCTGGGCGCAGTTCTTC
TRBD2 TRBJ2-7 TRBV7-2 many CASSFELAGGPLAYEQYF TGTGCCAGCAGCTTCGAACTAGCGGGAGGGCCTTTGGCCTACGAGCAGTACTTC
- TRBJ2-7 TRBV28 - CASRSGTSPVSYEQYF TGTGCCAGCAGGTCCGGGACATCCCCCGTTTCCTACGAGCAGTACTTC
TRBD1 TRBJ2-7 TRBV5-6 - CASSLARDRGHEQYF TGTGCCAGCAGCTTGGCTCGGGACAGGGGTCACGAGCAGTACTTC
- TRBJ2-5 TRBV5-4 many CASSLEETVRLQETQYF TGTGCCAGCAGCTTGGAGGAGACGGTGCGGCTACAAGAGACCCAGTACTTC
TRBD2 TRBJ2-7 TRBV27 many CASSPGLAGYEQYF TGTGCCAGCAGCCCGGGACTAGCGGGCTACGAGCAGTACTTC
TRBD2 TRBJ2-1 TRBV11-2 - CASSSNSGGAGNEQFF TGTGCCAGCAGCTCCAATAGCGGGGGGGCCGGCAATGAGCAGTTCTTC
- TRBJ1-2 TRBV19 - CASSPTVLYGYTF TGTGCCAGCTCCCCAACAGTGCTTTATGGCTACACCTTC
TRBD1 TRBJ2-3 TRBV5-1 many CASSPGQGSGTQYF TGCGCCAGCAGCCCTGGACAGGGGTCCGGTACGCAGTATTTT
- TRBJ1-2 TRBV12-3/TRBV12-4 many CASSPTTGGALYGYTF TGTGCCAGCAGCCCAACTACAGGAGGAGCACTTTATGGCTACACCTTC
- TRBJ2-1 TRBV7-8 - CASSPQPDGESYNGQFF TGTGCCAGCAGCCCTCAGCCGGACGGAGAGTCCTACAATGGGCAGTTCTTC
- TRBJ2-3 TRBV4-3 - CASSQDRGAGGTDTQYF TGCGCCAGCAGCCAAGATCGGGGGGCGGGGGGCACAGATACGCAGTATTTT
- TRBJ2-1 TRBV19 once CASSIGQGYNEQFF TGTGCCAGTAGTATAGGGCAGGGCTACAATGAGCAGTTCTTC
- TRBJ2-1 TRBV4-3 many CASSPGLVRSSYNEQFF TGCGCCAGCAGCCCGGGACTGGTCCGGAGCTCCTACAATGAGCAGTTCTTC
- TRBJ2-1 TRBV27 many CASSLGRGYEQFF TGTGCCAGCAGTCTGGGAAGGGGCTATGAGCAGTTCTTC
- TRBJ2-2 TRBV5-1 few CASSLLGLLANTGELFF TGCGCCAGCAGCTTATTGGGATTGCTAGCGAACACCGGGGAGCTGTTTTTT
TRBD2 TRBJ2-3 TRBV5-4 many CASSSTSLAGVGADTQYF TGTGCCAGCAGCTCTACCTCACTAGCGGGAGTAGGGGCAGATACGCAGTATTTT
- TRBJ2-6 TRBV5-6 many CASSPPGSGANVLTF TGTGCCAGCAGCCCCCCCGGTTCTGGGGCCAACGTCCTGACTTTC
- TRBJ2-7 TRBV28 many CASSLTPIGFRFYEQYF TGTGCCAGCAGTTTAACCCCTATAGGATTCCGGTTTTACGAGCAGTACTTC
TRBD1 TRBJ1-2 TRBV28 many CASSYRGLSYGYTF TGTGCCAGCAGCTACAGGGGGCTAAGCTATGGCTACACCTTC
TRBD1 TRBJ1-1 TRBV5-6 - CASSFEIRGRAEAFF TGTGCCAGCAGCTTTGAGATCAGGGGGCGCGCTGAAGCTTTCTTT
- TRBJ2-1 TRBV7-2 many CASSFGHEQFF TGTGCCAGCAGCTTTGGCCATGAGCAGTTCTTC
- TRBJ2-3 TRBV12-3/TRBV12-4 many CASSFDNTQYF TGTGCCAGCAGTTTCGACAATACGCAGTATTTT
- TRBJ1-5 TRBV5-1 many CASSLFGDQPQHF TGCGCCAGCAGCTTGTTCGGGGATCAGCCCCAGCATTTT